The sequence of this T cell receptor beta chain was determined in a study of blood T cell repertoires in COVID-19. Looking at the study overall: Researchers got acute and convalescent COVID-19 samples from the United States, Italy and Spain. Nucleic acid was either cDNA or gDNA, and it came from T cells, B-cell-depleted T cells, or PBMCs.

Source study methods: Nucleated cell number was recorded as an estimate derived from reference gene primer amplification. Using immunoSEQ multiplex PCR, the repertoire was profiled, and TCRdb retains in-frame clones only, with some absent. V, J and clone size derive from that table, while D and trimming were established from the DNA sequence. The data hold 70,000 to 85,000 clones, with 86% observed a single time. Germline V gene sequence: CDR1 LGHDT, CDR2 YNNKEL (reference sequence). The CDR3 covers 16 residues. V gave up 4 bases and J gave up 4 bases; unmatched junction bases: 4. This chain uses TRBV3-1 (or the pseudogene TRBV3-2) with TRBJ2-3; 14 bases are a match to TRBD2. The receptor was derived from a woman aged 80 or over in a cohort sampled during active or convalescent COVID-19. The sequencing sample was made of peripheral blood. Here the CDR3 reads CASSRRLAGGSDTQYF. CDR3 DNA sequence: TGTGCCAGCAGCCGTCGACTAGCGGGAGGGTCAGATACGCAGTATTTT.